This note documents a single T cell receptor beta chain sequence. The data are from a study of blood T cell repertoires in COVID-19. Study-level background: From the United States, Italy and Spain came samples of acute and convalescent COVID-19. The cDNA or gDNA used as material had been derived from T cells, B-cell-depleted T cells, or PBMCs.

Original processing methods: Nucleated cell number was recorded as an estimate derived from reference gene primer amplification. Sequencing used immunoSEQ multiplex PCR; TCRdb keeps in-frame clones, though not all of them. V, J and clone size reflect that table, while D and trimming were determined from the DNA. This table holds around 100,000 clones, 75% to 90% found once. The source material was peripheral blood. The origin of this receptor is a woman aged 80 or older with acute or convalescent COVID-19.

The CDR3 spells CASSSYGEGGFDGYTF. CDR3 in DNA: TGTGCCAGCAGTTCTTACGGGGAGGGGGGGTTCGATGGCTACACCTTC. The V call is TRBV6-5, the J call TRBJ1-2; a weak D match, TRBD1 (6 bases). Germline CDR1 is MNHEY and CDR2 is SVGAGI. Trimming pared 4 bases from V and 6 bases from J, leaving 21 bases between. The CDR3 spans 16 residues.